The subject of this entry is one T cell receptor beta chain. Its antigen is not identified. Here immunoSEQ multiplex PCR was the method, and the copy in TCRdb shows in-frame clones only, minus some. This sample has 14,000 to 15,000 clones, with about three quarters found just once. This record comes from a study of neoadjuvant anti-PD-1 for oral cavity cancer. In the study overall: Patients without progression got a fourth dose around day 43.

Study results and limitations: PBMC Gini-index clonality exceeded responders' in non-responders post-nivolumab. TCR analyses covered only a few patients per response group.

The CDR3 runs 15 residues. The germline gives CDR1 MNHNS, CDR2 SASEGT. The ends were cut back, 4 bases at V and 0 bases at J, with 12 bases in the middle. The sequence was collected from a person aged 40 to 85 with oral cavity squamous cell carcinoma. The chain couples TRBV6-1 to TRBJ1-1, with D possibly matching TRBD1 (5 bases). Sequencing used PBMCs, obtained before nivolumab (anti-PD-1) treatment. CDR3 nucleotides: TGTGCCAGCAGTGGCAGGGTCCGGATGAACACTGAAGCTTTCTTT. Its translation: CASSGRVRMNTEAFF.